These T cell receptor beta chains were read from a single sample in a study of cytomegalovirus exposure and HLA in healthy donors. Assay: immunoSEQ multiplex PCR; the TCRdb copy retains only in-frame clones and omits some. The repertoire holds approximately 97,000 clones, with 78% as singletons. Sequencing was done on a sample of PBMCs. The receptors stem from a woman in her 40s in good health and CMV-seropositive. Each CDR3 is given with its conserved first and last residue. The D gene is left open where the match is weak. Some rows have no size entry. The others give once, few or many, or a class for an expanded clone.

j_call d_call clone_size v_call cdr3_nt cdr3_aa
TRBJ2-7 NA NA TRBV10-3 TGTGCCATCAGTGATCGCGGGTTTTCCTACGAGCAGTACTTC CAISDRGFSYEQYF
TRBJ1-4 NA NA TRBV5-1 TGCGCCAGCAGCCAAGGGACTCTTAATGAAAAACTGTTTTTT CASSQGTLNEKLFF
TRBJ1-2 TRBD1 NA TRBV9 TGTGCCAGCAGCACTCGGGGGACAGGGGGGTATGGCTACACCTTC CASSTRGTGGYGYTF
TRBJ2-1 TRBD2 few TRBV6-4 TGTGCCAGCAGTGAAATCCCGGGGGGGAATGAGCAGTTCTTC CASSEIPGGNEQFF
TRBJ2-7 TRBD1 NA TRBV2 TGTGCCAGCTTATACACCCGGGACAGCCAAACCTACGAGCAGTACTTC CASLYTRDSQTYEQYF
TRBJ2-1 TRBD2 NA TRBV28 TGTGCCAGCAGCCCCCCCGGGACTAGTCTATACAATGAGCAGTTCTTC CASSPPGTSLYNEQFF
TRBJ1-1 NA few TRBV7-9 TGTGCCAGCGGTACGAGGGACTCCAACACTGAAGCTTTCTTT CASGTRDSNTEAFF
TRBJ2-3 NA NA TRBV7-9 TGTGCCAGCAGCTGGGACTTAGGCACAGATACGCAGTATTTT CASSWDLGTDTQYF
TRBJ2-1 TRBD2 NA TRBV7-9 TGTGCCAGCAGCCAAGCGGGAGGTCGTGACAATGAGCAGTTCTTC CASSQAGGRDNEQFF
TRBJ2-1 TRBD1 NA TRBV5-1 TGCGCCAGCAGAGAACCGGGACAGGGTTACAATGAGCAGTTCTTC CASREPGQGYNEQFF
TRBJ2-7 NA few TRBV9 TGTGCCAGCAGCCCCCCTTCCTACGAGCAGTACTTC CASSPPSYEQYF
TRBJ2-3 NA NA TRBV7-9 TGTGCCAGCACCCCGGGGGTGAGGTCCCCAGATACGCAGTATTTT CASTPGVRSPDTQYF
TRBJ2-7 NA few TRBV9 TGTGCCAGCAGCGTAGACCAGCGGAGCACCTACGAGCAGTACTTC CASSVDQRSTYEQYF
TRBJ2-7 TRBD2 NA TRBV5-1 TGCGCCAGCAGCCCGCCGGGAGGCGCCTTCTACGAGCAGTACTTC CASSPPGGAFYEQYF
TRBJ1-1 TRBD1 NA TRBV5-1 TGCGCCAGCAGCGGGGGGACAGGGGGGACTGAAGCTTTCTTT CASSGGTGGTEAFF
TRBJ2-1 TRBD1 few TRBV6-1 TGTGCCAGCAGCCGCGGACAGGGGACCAATGAGCAGTTCTTC CASSRGQGTNEQFF
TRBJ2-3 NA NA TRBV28 TGTGCCGCCGTGGGGCGGACCACAGATACGCAGTATTTT CAAVGRTTDTQYF
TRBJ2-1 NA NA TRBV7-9 TGTGCCAGCAGCCACACCCAACCGGGACAAACTAAGTACAATGAGCAGTTCTTC CASSHTQPGQTKYNEQFF
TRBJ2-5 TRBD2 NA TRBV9 TGTGCCAGCAGCGTTGGACTAGCGGGGGATGAGACCCAGTACTTC CASSVGLAGDETQYF
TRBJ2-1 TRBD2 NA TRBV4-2 TGTGCCAGCAGCCACCCAACCTCTAGCGGGAGGGTCGCCAGCTCCTACAATGAGCAGTTCTTC CASSHPTSSGRVASSYNEQFF
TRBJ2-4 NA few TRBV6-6 TGTGCCAGCAGTTTGCGTGGGGGGGCCAAAAACATTCAGTACTTC CASSLRGGAKNIQYF
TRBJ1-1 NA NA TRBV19 TGTGCCAGTAGTATAGTATCGGGGGTTACTGAAGCTTTCTTT CASSIVSGVTEAFF
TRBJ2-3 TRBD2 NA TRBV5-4 TGTGCCAGCAGCGGGGGGGGGACTAGCGGGCGCACAGATACGCAGTATTTT CASSGGGTSGRTDTQYF
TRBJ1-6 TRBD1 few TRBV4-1 TGCGCCAGCAGCCAGTTGGACAGGGATAATTCACCCCTCCACTTT CASSQLDRDNSPLHF
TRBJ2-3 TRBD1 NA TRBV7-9 TGTGCCAGCAGGACCGGGACAGTGAGCACAGATACGCAGTATTTT CASRTGTVSTDTQYF
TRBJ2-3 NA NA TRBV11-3 TGTGCCAGCAGCTTTAAGGGGGATACGCAGTATTTT CASSFKGDTQYF
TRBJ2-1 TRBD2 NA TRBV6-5 TGTGCCAGCAGGGGCGGGAGCTCCTACAATGAGCAGTTCTTC CASRGGSSYNEQFF
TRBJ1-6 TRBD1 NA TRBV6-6 TGTGCCAGCAGTCCCCGGGACAGGGACAATTCACCCCTCCACTTT CASSPRDRDNSPLHF
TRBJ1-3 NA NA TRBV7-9 TGTGCCAGCAGGCCATCGGGGGGCCCAGCGTATTTT CASRPSGGPAYF